This entry describes one TCR beta chain. The germline gene is not matched at one end of the junction; a read error may be the cause. Germline CDR1 reads SGHDT; CDR2 reads YYEEEE. This CDR3 is built from 19 residues. How the authors handled the data: How many nucleated cells were present was estimated from reference gene primer amplification. This table comes from immunoSEQ multiplex PCR, and its TCRdb copy is limited to in-frame clones, with some not included. For V, J and clone size, that table is used; D and trimming come from the DNA. The sample consists of 250,000 to 350,000 clones, approximately 85% of them appearing once. The data stem from a study of blood T cell repertoires in COVID-19. Study summary: Samples of COVID-19 (acute and convalescent) were obtained from the United States, Italy and Spain. The cDNA or gDNA used as material had been derived from T cells, B-cell-depleted T cells, or PBMCs.

Sequencing used peripheral blood. The chain couples TRBV5-6 to TRBJ2-2; TRBD2 aligns across 13 bases. This clonotype originated in a woman aged 45-60 years with acute or convalescent COVID-19. The CDR3 DNA is TGTGCCAGCAGCTCAAGTGCGGGACTAGCGGGATTGGGCCTCGGGCAGCTGTTTTTT. Amino acids: CASSSSAGLAGLGLGQLFF.